A selection of T cell receptor beta chains follows, all from one sample in a study of T cells in Graves' hyperthyroidism and ophthalmopathy. TCRdb ran MiXCR on the multiplex PCR reads and lists one entry per CDR3 protein. Of around 280,000 distinct CDR3 sequences listed, roughly 13% were seen once; the top ten hold approximately 7.9%. Sequenced input: blood. These receptor sequences come from a woman between 35 and 50 years old with Graves' hyperthyroidism. The CDR3 runs from the conserved cysteine through the conserved F or W. The D gene is left open where the match is weak. Clone size is not always given. Where it is, it says once, few, many or a class for expanded clones.

j_call d_call v_call clone_size cdr3_aa cdr3_nt
TRBJ2-5 TRBD1 TRBV5-1 . CASSLDRGAQETQYF TGCGCCAGCAGCCTTGACAGGGGGGCCCAAGAGACCCAGTACTTC
TRBJ2-7 TRBD2 TRBV19 many CASSPGTSGRVFAFYEQYF TGTGCCAGTAGTCCTGGGACTAGCGGGAGGGTGTTCGCTTTTTACGAGCAGTACTTC
TRBJ1-1 . TRBV28 few CASSLRAGWAFF TGTGCCAGCAGTTTACGGGCTGGATGGGCTTTCTTT
TRBJ2-3 TRBD2 TRBV28 many CASSETSGGTSTDTQYF TGTGCCAGCAGTGAGACTAGCGGGGGGACTAGCACAGATACGCAGTATTTT
TRBJ2-3 . TRBV4-2 once CASSQDGQQTDTQYF TGTGCCAGCAGCCAAGATGGTCAGCAGACAGATACGCAGTATTTT
TRBJ2-2 . TRBV29-1 . CSGTLGGLYTGELFF TGCAGCGGAACTCTAGGGGGGTTATATACCGGGGAGCTGTTTTTT
TRBJ2-1 . TRBV13 . CASSPGVRRVGKGNEQFF TGTGCCAGCAGCCCAGGGGTCCGTAGAGTCGGAAAAGGCAATGAGCAGTTCTTC
TRBJ2-5 TRBD1 TRBV20-1 many CSARVITGTGREETQYF TGCAGTGCTAGAGTCATAACCGGGACAGGGCGGGAAGAGACCCAGTACTTC
TRBJ2-2 . TRBV30 many CAWSPRGELFF TGTGCCTGGAGTCCGCGGGGGGAGCTGTTTTTT
TRBJ1-5 TRBD1 TRBV10-3 many CAISESAGTGIQPQHF TGTGCCATCAGTGAGTCAGCCGGGACAGGGATTCAGCCCCAGCATTTT
TRBJ1-5 . TRBV6-1 many CASSPIRGSSNQPQHF TGTGCCAGCAGTCCTATCAGGGGCTCTAGCAATCAGCCCCAGCATTTT
TRBJ1-2 . TRBV12-5 many CASGLRGGRIYTF TGTGCTAGTGGTTTGCGTGGGGGCCGGATCTACACCTTC
TRBJ2-7 . TRBV7-9 . CACSLGGQASYEQYF TGTGCCTGCAGCTTAGGGGGACAAGCATCCTACGAGCAGTACTTC
TRBJ2-1 . TRBV20-1 many CSAFTPAYNEQFF TGCAGTGCTTTTACTCCCGCCTACAATGAGCAGTTCTTC
TRBJ2-1 TRBD2 TRBV24-1 many CATSDFGLAGHEQFF TGTGCCACCAGTGATTTTGGGCTAGCGGGTCATGAGCAGTTCTTC
TRBJ2-4 . TRBV10-3 many CAISEEGLLLGKNIQYF TGTGCCATCAGTGAGGAGGGGTTATTATTAGGCAAAAACATTCAGTACTTC
TRBJ1-5 . TRBV28 many CASSPMGQPQHF TGTGCCAGCAGTCCAATGGGGCAGCCCCAGCATTTT
TRBJ2-1 . TRBV7-2 once CASSFGLHSYNEQFF TGTGCCAGCAGCTTCGGACTACACTCCTACAATGAGCAGTTCTTC
TRBJ2-1 . TRBV20-1 . CSATATGGALENEQFF TGCAGTGCTACCGCTACGGGGGGCGCGCTCGAGAATGAGCAGTTCTTC
TRBJ2-7 TRBD2 TRBV11-2 many CASSLDSSGRSYEQYF TGTGCCAGCAGCTTAGATTCAAGCGGGAGGTCCTACGAGCAGTACTTC
TRBJ2-5 . TRBV12-3/TRBV12-4 many CASSAFGVKAHETQYF TGTGCCAGCAGTGCCTTCGGGGTTAAGGCCCACGAGACCCAGTACTTC
TRBJ2-3 . TRBV5-1 many CASSLDLDTQYF TGCGCCAGCAGCTTGGACCTGGATACGCAGTATTTT
TRBJ2-7 . TRBV28 many CASGVNYEQYF TGTGCCAGCGGAGTTAACTACGAGCAGTACTTC
TRBJ1-2 TRBD1 TRBV20-1 many CSARPTGGVNYGYTF TGCAGTGCTAGGCCCACAGGGGGCGTCAACTATGGCTACACCTTC
TRBJ2-1 TRBD2 TRBV28 many CASSSASGRGPYNEQFF TGTGCCAGCAGTTCCGCTAGCGGGAGGGGACCCTACAATGAGCAGTTCTTC
TRBJ2-5 TRBD2 TRBV27 many CASSSSSGRAERETQYF TGTGCCAGCAGTTCATCTAGCGGGAGGGCCGAGCGGGAGACCCAGTACTTC
TRBJ2-7 . TRBV15 many CATSRDAQGSHEQYF TGTGCCACCAGCAGAGATGCACAGGGTAGCCACGAGCAGTACTTC
TRBJ2-7 . TRBV7-9 many CASSLETSSYEQYF TGTGCCAGCAGCTTAGAGACAAGTTCCTACGAGCAGTACTTC
TRBJ1-5 . TRBV20-1 . CSATIRDAGFQPQHF TGCAGTGCGACCATCCGGGACGCAGGGTTTCAGCCCCAGCATTTT
TRBJ1-1 TRBD1 TRBV6-1 . CASSETGGDTEAFF TGTGCCAGCAGTGAGACAGGGGGTGACACTGAAGCTTTCTTT
TRBJ1-1 TRBD1 TRBV5-1 many CASSDPGQGVGTEAFF TGCGCCAGCAGTGACCCCGGACAGGGGGTAGGAACTGAAGCTTTCTTT
TRBJ2-3 . TRBV28 many CASSESGGAPSTDTQYF TGTGCCAGCAGCGAAAGCGGAGGGGCCCCTAGCACAGATACGCAGTATTTT
TRBJ1-4 . TRBV6-2/TRBV6-3 few CASSLDGEKLFF TGTGCCAGCAGTCTTGACGGTGAAAAACTGTTTTTT
TRBJ1-5 . TRBV3-1 medium-sized CASSQDITGHQPQHF TGTGCCAGCAGCCAAGATATAACAGGACATCAGCCCCAGCATTTT
TRBJ2-7 . TRBV14 many CASSVGAELWQYF TGTGCCAGCAGTGTGGGGGCGGAATTATGGCAGTACTTC
TRBJ2-1 TRBD2 TRBV4-1 few CASSQERRTSGYNEQFF TGCGCCAGCAGCCAAGAGAGGAGGACTAGCGGATACAATGAGCAGTTCTTC
TRBJ1-5 . TRBV5-1 many CASSFAGEGNQPQHF TGCGCCAGCAGCTTCGCAGGGGAGGGCAATCAGCCCCAGCATTTT
TRBJ1-2 TRBD1 TRBV28 few CASSLGPGGRYGYTF TGTGCCAGCAGTTTAGGGCCAGGGGGCCGGTATGGCTACACCTTC
TRBJ2-5 TRBD1 TRBV28 many CASRAPGTGEETQYF TGTGCCAGCAGGGCCCCCGGGACAGGGGAAGAGACCCAGTACTTC
TRBJ1-1 . TRBV11-3 many CASSSSPSGHTEAFF TGTGCCAGCAGCTCCTCGCCTTCAGGGCACACTGAAGCTTTCTTT
TRBJ2-1 TRBD1 TRBV7-9 few CASSWTGFIEQFF TGTGCCAGCAGCTGGACAGGTTTTATTGAGCAGTTCTTC
TRBJ1-2 TRBD1 TRBV20-1 many CSIDTTGGYGYTF TGCAGTATAGACACGACAGGGGGCTATGGCTACACCTTC
TRBJ2-1 . TRBV29-1 . CSLLGQTYNEQFF TGCAGCCTCCTTGGACAAACTTACAATGAGCAGTTCTTC
TRBJ1-1 . TRBV5-1 many CASSLVRANTEAFF TGCGCCAGCAGCTTAGTCAGGGCGAACACTGAAGCTTTCTTT